Listed below are T cell receptor beta chains from one sample, sequenced in a study of OX40 agonist ivuxolimab in advanced cancers. Generated by immunoSEQ multiplex PCR, the TCRdb table keeps only in-frame clones and is missing some. The table includes tens of thousands of clones, 89% detected once. Sequenced here: CD4+ or CD8+ T cells sorted from blood, sampled in a trial of the OX40 agonist ivuxolimab. Receptor source: an adult with an advanced solid tumor such as melanoma, head and neck, liver or kidney cancer. Both conserved end residues are part of each CDR3. The order of the fields is clone size, J gene, V gene, CDR3 protein. Expanded clones are given a class, and other clones once, few, many or no size at all.

clone_size: few; j_call: TRBJ2-1; v_call: TRBV19; cdr3_aa: CASSRTSGDYNEQFF
clone_size: .; j_call: TRBJ2-7; v_call: TRBV19; cdr3_aa: CASSIEGRAYEQYF
clone_size: once; j_call: TRBJ2-7; v_call: TRBV6-1; cdr3_aa: CASSPGVNSYEQYF
clone_size: .; j_call: TRBJ2-7; v_call: TRBV19; cdr3_aa: CASRNTGGYEQYF
clone_size: .; j_call: TRBJ2-3; v_call: TRBV9; cdr3_aa: CASSTGRQGVTDTQYF
clone_size: .; j_call: TRBJ1-4; v_call: TRBV15; cdr3_aa: CATSRVEGFGEKLFF
clone_size: few; j_call: TRBJ2-7; v_call: TRBV6-5; cdr3_aa: CASRLTGSSYEQYF
clone_size: .; j_call: TRBJ2-2; v_call: TRBV6-5; cdr3_aa: CASRTGGTGELFF
clone_size: medium-sized; j_call: TRBJ2-5; v_call: TRBV6-5; cdr3_aa: CASRAHRGLGETQYF
clone_size: .; j_call: TRBJ1-6; v_call: TRBV13; cdr3_aa: CASSRQGESYNSPLHF
clone_size: once; j_call: TRBJ1-2; v_call: TRBV6-6; cdr3_aa: CASSYSGQNYGYTF
clone_size: .; j_call: TRBJ1-2; v_call: TRBV4-3; cdr3_aa: CASSQYPFVGLYGYTF
clone_size: .; j_call: TRBJ2-3; v_call: TRBV7-2; cdr3_aa: CASSSNVDRAADTQYF
clone_size: .; j_call: TRBJ2-3; v_call: TRBV7-3; cdr3_aa: CASSLSVAAYLSSTDTQYF
clone_size: once; j_call: TRBJ2-3; v_call: TRBV9; cdr3_aa: CASSVVGLTDTQYF
clone_size: .; j_call: TRBJ1-4; v_call: TRBV4-2; cdr3_aa: CASSQPGHPNEKLFF
clone_size: .; j_call: TRBJ2-1; v_call: TRBV6-5; cdr3_aa: CASSYSEREKQFF
clone_size: .; j_call: TRBJ2-1; v_call: TRBV15; cdr3_aa: CATSRDAGLPFF
clone_size: .; j_call: TRBJ2-1; v_call: TRBV5-4; cdr3_aa: CASSWDPGLAVSSYNEQFF
clone_size: .; j_call: TRBJ1-5; v_call: TRBV6-5; cdr3_aa: CAIRRGEDQPQHF
clone_size: .; j_call: TRBJ1-5; v_call: TRBV15; cdr3_aa: CATSRVARAGNQPQHF
clone_size: .; j_call: TRBJ2-7; v_call: TRBV4-1; cdr3_aa: CASSQEGSSTYEQYF
clone_size: .; j_call: TRBJ2-2; v_call: TRBV7-9; cdr3_aa: CASSLGPGGELFF
clone_size: .; j_call: TRBJ2-7; v_call: TRBV4-1; cdr3_aa: CASSPGGWREDEQYF
clone_size: .; j_call: TRBJ1-1; v_call: TRBV7-3; cdr3_aa: CASSLGGRAEAFF
clone_size: .; j_call: TRBJ1-1; v_call: TRBV4-1; cdr3_aa: CASSPGQLNTEAFF
clone_size: few; j_call: TRBJ2-5; v_call: TRBV6-5; cdr3_aa: CASSRRTGLRETQYF
clone_size: .; j_call: TRBJ2-7; v_call: TRBV29-1; cdr3_aa: CSVAQGTETHEQYF
clone_size: .; j_call: TRBJ1-5; v_call: TRBV19; cdr3_aa: CASSIGVRQSPRGNQPQHF
clone_size: .; j_call: TRBJ2-5; v_call: TRBV5-4; cdr3_aa: CASSFVSPQETQYF
clone_size: .; j_call: TRBJ1-1; v_call: TRBV7-8; cdr3_aa: CASSLEAAGNPEAFF
clone_size: .; j_call: TRBJ2-2; v_call: TRBV6-6; cdr3_aa: CASSYLLAGGTGELFF
clone_size: medium-sized; j_call: TRBJ2-2; v_call: TRBV4-1; cdr3_aa: CASSQLGVAGNTGELFF
clone_size: .; j_call: TRBJ2-2; v_call: TRBV6-5; cdr3_aa: CASSYSDLGRELFF
clone_size: .; j_call: TRBJ1-2; v_call: TRBV7-9; cdr3_aa: CASSLYTF
clone_size: .; j_call: TRBJ1-3; v_call: TRBV5-6; cdr3_aa: CASSLGSPNTIYF